The 25 T cell receptor beta chains below were found in one sample sequenced in a study of blood T cell repertoires in COVID-19. Repertoires were generated with immunoSEQ multiplex PCR, while TCRdb's copy carries only in-frame clones and drops some. The table records some 310,000 clones, 90% of them present only once. Sequencing used peripheral blood. These receptors were collected from a woman in her 30s with COVID-19, enrolled during active disease.

J is TRBJ2-5 and V is TRBV30; tentative D call: TRBD2 (5 bases). CDR1 is GTSNPN and CDR2 is SVGIG in the germline V gene (reference sequence). The CDR3 loop spans 15 amino acids. Trimming took off 2 bases at V and 2 bases at J, with 15 bases between the two ends. CDR3 coding DNA: TGTGCCTGGAGTTCCGAATTGGACTCGCAAGAGACCCAGTACTTC. Amino acid sequence: CAWSSELDSQETQYF.

This chain joins TRBV29-1 and TRBJ1-1, with D possibly matching TRBD1 (5 bases). Germline CDR1 SQVTM, CDR2 ANQGSEA. This CDR3 region has 12 residues. Trimming cost V 4 bases and J 3 bases, with 9 bases left between them. CDR3 nucleotides: TGCAGCGTTGCTGGGGCGTACACTGAAGCTTTCTTT. It encodes CSVAGAYTEAFF.

CDR3 region: CASRKAASVGETQYF. CDR3 nucleotide sequence: TGCGCCAGCAGGAAGGCGGCTAGCGTGGGGGAGACCCAGTACTTC. J is TRBJ2-5 and V is TRBV5-1; D might be TRBD2 (6 bases). The CDR3 covers 15 residues. The V end lost 5 bases, the J end lost 5 bases, and 19 bases lay between the germline ends. Germline CDR1 reads SGHRS; CDR2 reads YFSETQ. Combining the CDR3 with reference TRBV5-1 and TRBJ2-5 gives the whole variable domain KAGVTQTPRYLIKTRGQQVTLSCSPISGHRSVSWYQQTPGQGLQFLFEYFSETQRNKGNFPGRFSGRQFSNSRSEMNVSTLELGDSALYLCASRKAASVGETQYFGPGTRLLVL.

The chain couples TRBV7-9 to TRBJ2-7, with D possibly TRBD2 on 6 matching bases. The CDR3 totals 14 residues. CDR1 SEHNR and CDR2 FQNEAQ come from the germline V gene (reference sequence). With 4 bases removed from V and 6 bases from J, the gap between germline ends came to 16 bases. The CDR3 region has the DNA TGTGCCAGCAGCTGGAGGAGAAGGGAGGCCGAGCAGTACTTC. As protein: CASSWRRREAEQYF.

This chain joins TRBV15 and TRBJ2-1; TRBD2 matches at 8 bases. The germline gives CDR1 LNHNV, CDR2 YYDKDF (reference sequence). The CDR3 has 15 amino acids. Trimming removed 0 bases from V and 9 bases from J; junction bases left unmatched: 7. CDR3 residues: CATSRDVGREVEQFF. In DNA form, the CDR3 reads TGTGCCACCAGCAGAGATGTAGGGCGGGAGGTTGAGCAGTTCTTC.

V and J are TRBV5-1 and TRBJ1-4, with D hard to call. From germline, CDR1 is SGHRS and CDR2 YFSETQ. The CDR3 covers 15 residues. V lost 0 bases to trimming and J lost 0 bases, with 6 bases between them. CDR3 loop: CASSLGRATNEKLFF. CDR3 DNA sequence: TGCGCCAGCAGCTTGGGCCGAGCAACTAATGAAAAACTGTTTTTT.

This clone was found once. CDR3 sequence reads: CASSTPGQLWFQYF. DNA for the CDR3: TGTGCCAGCAGCACACCGGGACAGTTATGGTTTCAGTACTTC. The rearrangement links TRBV5-6 to TRBJ2-4; TRBD1 agrees at 7 bases. CDR1 SGHDT and CDR2 YYEEEE come from the germline V gene. The V and J ends lost 4 bases and 11 bases, in that order; junction bases with no gene match: 12. The CDR3 runs 14 residues.

The chain carries TRBV9 and TRBJ2-1; 11 bases agree with TRBD2. The germline CDR1 and CDR2 sequences are SGDLS and YYNGEE. The V segment lost 4 bases and the J segment 5 bases; nucleotides outside the gene matches: 5. CDR3 length equals 15 residues. The CDR3 nucleotides read TGTGCCAGCAGCCCCCGACTAGCGGGGCACAATGAGCAGTTCTTC. It yields the protein CASSPRLAGHNEQFF.

The rearrangement joins TRBV6-4 to TRBJ1-6; 9 bases fit TRBD1. CDR3 length: 15 residues. CDR1 MRHNA and CDR2 SNTAGT come from the germline V gene. V lost 0 bases and J lost 6; bases outside the gene matches: 0. The CDR3 region has the DNA TGTGCCAGCAGTGACTCGACAGGGGGTAATTCACCCCTCCACTTT. Translating gives CASSDSTGGNSPLHF.

The gene calls are TRBV30 and TRBJ1-5; a possible D gene is TRBD1 (5 bases). Germline CDR1 GTSNPN, CDR2 SVGIG (reference sequence). The germline V and J ends were trimmed by 1 base and 7 bases, with 14 bases remaining between them. The CDR3 is 14 residues long. CDR3 loop: CAWSGGRGLQPQHF. Here the CDR3 DNA reads TGTGCCTGGAGTGGGGGGAGGGGATTGCAGCCCCAGCATTTT.

This chain links TRBV11-1 with TRBJ2-1; no clear D. The CDR3 consists of 14 residues. V shed 3 bases and J shed 0 bases, with 6 bases lying between them. CDR1 is SGHAT and CDR2 is FQDESV in the germline V gene (reference sequence). The CDR3 loop is CASSFRSSYNEQFF. Written as DNA, the CDR3 is TGTGCCAGCAGCTTCCGGAGCTCCTACAATGAGCAGTTCTTC.

The rearrangement uses TRBV10-3 and TRBJ2-3; TRBD2 matches at 8 bases. CDR3 length: 16 amino acids. V lost 2 bases to trimming and J lost 2 bases; unmatched junction nucleotides: 6. Germline-derived CDR1 and CDR2 are ENHRY and SYGVKD. Here the CDR3 reads CAISEMAGGHTDTQYF. CDR3 nucleotide sequence: TGTGCCATCAGTGAGATGGCGGGAGGCCACACAGATACGCAGTATTTT.

The chain has TRBV19 and TRBJ2-7, with a possible D match to TRBD1 (6 bases). V dropped 5 bases and J dropped 2 bases, with 13 bases sitting between them. Germline V gives CDR1 LNHDA, CDR2 SQIVND (reference sequence). This CDR3 has 14 amino acids. The CDR3 reads CASSSQGYPYEQYF. The CDR3 DNA follows: TGTGCCAGTAGTTCACAGGGATACCCCTACGAGCAGTACTTC.

The chain is built from TRBV6-5 and TRBJ2-7; 11 bases align to TRBD1. Germline V gives CDR1 MNHEY, CDR2 SVGAGI. The CDR3 has 15 residues. The V gene end was trimmed by 6 bases and the J gene end by 3 bases; junction bases not matched to a gene: 7. CDR3 DNA: TGTGCCAGCAGAAAAGACGGGACAGGGGGCTACGAGCAGTACTTC. Translation gives CASRKDGTGGYEQYF.

The rearrangement uses TRBV5-8 and TRBJ2-5; D unclear. The V end lost 0 bases, the J end lost 5 bases, and 14 bases lay between the germline ends. Germline V gene data show CDR1 as SGHTS and CDR2 as YDEGEE. The CDR3 loop spans 15 amino acids. CDR3 in DNA: TGTGCCAGCAGCTTGGAAGGAGCATCACGGGAGACCCAGTACTTC. It specifies CASSLEGASRETQYF.

In its sample, this clone was seen once. The genes are TRBV5-4 and TRBJ2-3; 10 bases fit TRBD2. Per germline, CDR1 SGHNT and CDR2 YYREEE (reference sequence). The CDR3 is made up of 16 amino acids. Trimming took 4 bases from V and 3 from J; bases not matched to a gene: 8. CDR3 DNA: TGTGCCAGCAGCAATTATATAGCGGGAGGAACAGATACGCAGTATTTT. It codes for CASSNYIAGGTDTQYF.

V usage is TRBV30 and J usage is TRBJ1-2, with D possibly matching TRBD1 (6 bases). The CDR3 is 15 residues long. CDR1 is GTSNPN, CDR2 SVGIG, per germline (reference sequence). Deletions cut 0 bases from V and 4 bases from J, with 15 bases between. Here the CDR3 DNA reads TGTGCCTGGAGTGTATCCGAGGAAGGGGGCTATGGCTACACCTTC. This codes for CAWSVSEEGGYGYTF. Full variable domain (rest looked up from reference TRBV30 and TRBJ1-2): SQTIHQWPATLVQPVGSPLSLECTVEGTSNPNLYWYRQAAGRGLQLLFYSVGIGQISSEVPQNLSASRPQDRQFILSSKKLLLSDSGFYLCAWSVSEEGGYGYTFGSGTRLTVV.

This chain links TRBV13 with TRBJ1-2, with TRBD1 matching over 10 bases. Germline values: CDR1 PRHDT, CDR2 FYEKMQ (reference sequence). V lost 5 bases to trimming and J lost 3 bases; unmatched junction nucleotides: 6. This CDR3 contains 15 residues. This chain's CDR3 is CASSPRDRGYYGYTF. CDR3 DNA sequence: TGTGCCAGCAGCCCGCGGGACAGGGGATACTATGGCTACACCTTC.

This sequence joins TRBV6-4 and TRBJ1-2; D is unresolved. The CDR3 is 14 residues long. Germline lookup yields CDR1 MRHNA and CDR2 SNTAGT. The V and J ends lost 0 bases and 4 bases respectively, with 9 bases between them. The CDR3 coding sequence is TGTGCCAGCAGTGACTCGCACGGTTCCTATGGCTACACCTTC. Its translation is CASSDSHGSYGYTF.

V is TRBV10-1 and J is TRBJ2-3; D gene unclear. Germline values: CDR1 WNHNN, CDR2 SYGVQD (reference sequence). The CDR3 extends over 14 amino acids. Trimming left V 3 bases short and J 3 bases short, with 10 bases between. CDR3 nucleotides: TGCGCCAGCAGTGACCGGGTTGGAACAGATACGCAGTATTTT. It specifies CASSDRVGTDTQYF.

The rearrangement uses TRBV5-1 and TRBJ2-7, with TRBD2 as a possible D gene (6 bases). Trimming stripped 1 base from V and 2 bases from J, with 10 bases between. The CDR3 covers 14 residues. Germline V gene sequence: CDR1 SGHRS, CDR2 YFSETQ. Here the CDR3 reads CASSLLAHPYEQYF. The DNA of the CDR3 is TGCGCCAGCAGCTTGCTAGCGCATCCCTACGAGCAGTACTTC. Full variable domain (remainder filled in from reference TRBV5-1 and TRBJ2-7): KAGVTQTPRYLIKTRGQQVTLSCSPISGHRSVSWYQQTPGQGLQFLFEYFSETQRNKGNFPGRFSGRQFSNSRSEMNVSTLELGDSALYLCASSLLAHPYEQYFGPGTRLTVT.

This clone was recorded only once. The chain employs TRBV27 and TRBJ1-1, with TRBD1 identical over 8 bases. The CDR3 consists of 17 residues. The V and J ends lost 4 bases and 4 bases, in that order; junction bases with no gene match: 14. Germline V gene lookup returns CDR1 MNHEY and CDR2 SMNVEV (reference sequence). The CDR3 DNA is TGTGCCAGCAGTTCACCGAGATCAGGGGGCGGCGCCACTGAAGCTTTCTTT. It specifies CASSSPRSGGGATEAFF.

The count of this clone is one. The chain has TRBV10-3 and TRBJ2-3, with D perhaps TRBD2 (6 bases). This CDR3 is built from 15 residues. The germline V gene has CDR1 ENHRY and CDR2 SYGVKD. V was cut by 10 bases and J by 0 bases, with 17 bases left in between. The CDR3, as DNA: TGTGCCACCAACAATCGGCGGGAAAGCACAGATACGCAGTATTTT. Its protein is CATNNRRESTDTQYF.

The chain is built from TRBV2 and TRBJ2-7; a possible D gene is TRBD1 (8 bases). This CDR3 spans 13 amino acids. Germline V gene data show CDR1 as SNHLY and CDR2 as FYNNEI. V gave up 4 bases and J gave up 6 bases, with 13 bases separating them. The CDR3 DNA is TGTGCCAGCAGTGTGAACAGGGGGGGCGAGCAGTACTTC. Its protein product is CASSVNRGGEQYF.

V usage is TRBV10-3 and J usage is TRBJ1-5, with D possibly matching TRBD1 (6 bases). Between the trimmed V and J ends, which lost 3 bases and 3 bases, there was a span of 12 bases. From germline, CDR1 is ENHRY and CDR2 SYGVKD. This CDR3 has 15 amino acids. CDR3 nucleotide sequence: TGTGCCATCAGTGAACAACAGGGAATCAATCAGCCCCAGCATTTT. As protein: CAISEQQGINQPQHF.